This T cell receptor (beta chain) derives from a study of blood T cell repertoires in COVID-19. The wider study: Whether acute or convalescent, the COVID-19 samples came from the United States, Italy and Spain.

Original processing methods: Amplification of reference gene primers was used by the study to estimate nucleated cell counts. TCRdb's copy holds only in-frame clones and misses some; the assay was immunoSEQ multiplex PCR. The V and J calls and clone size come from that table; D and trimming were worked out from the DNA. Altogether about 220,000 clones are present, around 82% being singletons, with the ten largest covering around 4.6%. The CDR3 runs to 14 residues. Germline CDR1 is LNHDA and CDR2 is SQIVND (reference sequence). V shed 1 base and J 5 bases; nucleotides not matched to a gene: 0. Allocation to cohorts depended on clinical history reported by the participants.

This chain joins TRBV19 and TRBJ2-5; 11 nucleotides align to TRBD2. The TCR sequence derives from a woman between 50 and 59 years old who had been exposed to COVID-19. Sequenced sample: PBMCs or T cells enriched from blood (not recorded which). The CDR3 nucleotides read TGTGCCAGTAGTATAGCTAGCGGGGGGGAGACCCAGTACTTC. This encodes CASSIASGGETQYF. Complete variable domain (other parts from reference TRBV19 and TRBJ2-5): DGGITQSPKYLFRKEGQNVTLSCEQNLNHDAMYWYRQDPGQGLRLIYYSQIVNDFQKGDIAEGYSVSREKKESFPLTVTSAQKNPTAFYLCASSIASGGETQYFGPGTRLLVL.